Listed here are 9 T cell receptor beta chains from one sample, sequenced in a study of cytomegalovirus exposure and HLA in healthy donors. PCR primers comprised 60 Vbeta and 13 Jbeta primers. The repertoire was sequenced with immunoSEQ multiplex PCR; TCRdb's copy has only in-frame clones and lacks some. The repertoire holds 200,000 or so clones, with approximately 84% as singletons. Sequenced material: PBMCs. These receptors originate from a woman in her twenties or thirties in good health and CMV-seropositive.

The chain combines TRBV7-9 with TRBJ2-3; no clear D gene. CDR3 size: 16 residues. Per germline, CDR1 SEHNR and CDR2 FQNEAQ (reference sequence). V was cut by 1 base and J by 6 bases, with 17 bases left in between. The CDR3 DNA reads as TGTGCCAGCAGCTTAGGACGGAGAAGTCTCCGGGATACGCAGTATTTT. It encodes CASSLGRRSLRDTQYF.

The chain's CDR3 is CATFTTASYGYTF. In DNA form, the CDR3 reads TGTGCCACCTTTACGACAGCGAGCTATGGCTACACCTTC. The genes are TRBV6-5 and TRBJ1-2, with D possibly being TRBD1 (5 bases). The ends were cut back, 10 bases at V and 4 bases at J, with 16 bases in the middle. The CDR3 is made up of 13 amino acids. Germline CDR1 is MNHEY and CDR2 is SVGAGI.

The V and J genes are TRBV10-3 and TRBJ2-2; D gene unclear. Germline V gene lookup returns CDR1 ENHRY and CDR2 SYGVKD. The CDR3 sequence is 14 residues long. The germline V and J ends were trimmed by 11 bases and 3 bases, with 16 bases remaining between them. CDR3 in DNA: TGTGCCTCAAGACTGGAAGTCGACACCGGGGAGCTGTTTTTT. The encoded protein is CASRLEVDTGELFF.

V is TRBV19 and J is TRBJ1-1, with D tentatively TRBD1 (5 bases). CDR1 and CDR2 from the germline V gene are LNHDA and SQIVND (reference sequence). This CDR3 has 13 residues. Trimming took 7 bases from V and 1 from J, leaving 10 bases between them. CDR3 sequence: CASIKGWNTEAFF. In DNA form, the CDR3 reads TGTGCCAGTATCAAGGGGTGGAACACTGAAGCTTTCTTT.

This chain uses TRBV6-5 with TRBJ2-1; 7 bases are a match to TRBD1. Germline V gene lookup returns CDR1 MNHEY and CDR2 SVGAGI. The CDR3 covers 13 residues. Trimming removed 5 bases from V and 8 bases from J; junction bases left unmatched: 6. The chain's CDR3 is CASSLGTVYEQFF. CDR3 DNA sequence: TGTGCCAGCAGTCTTGGGACAGTCTATGAGCAGTTCTTC.

A note on this clone: At one end the junction does not follow the germline gene, possibly because of a read error. V gene TRBV18 combines with J gene TRBJ1-5; the D is unclear. The CDR3 consists of 15 residues. Germline CDR1 is KGHSH and CDR2 is LQKENI. In nucleotides, the CDR3 is TGTGCCAGCTCAATGGGCACAACAGCTAATCAACCCCAGCATTTT. This translates into CASSMGTTANQPQHF. Supplemented by reference TRBV18 and TRBJ1-5, the full variable domain reads NAGVMQNPRHLVRRRGQEARLRCSPMKGHSHVYWYRQLPEEGLKFMVYLQKENIIDESGMPKERFSAEFPKEGPSILRIQQVVRGDSAAYFCASSMGTTANQPQHFGDGTRLSIL.

The CDR3 sequence: CASSSISGVQETQYF. In DNA form, the CDR3 reads TGCGCCAGCAGCTCCATTAGCGGGGTACAAGAGACCCAGTACTTC. The chain carries TRBV5-1 and TRBJ2-5, with TRBD2 matching over 8 bases. V lost 3 bases to trimming and J lost 2 bases; unmatched junction nucleotides: 6. The CDR3 consists of 15 residues. Per the germline V gene, CDR1 is SGHRS and CDR2 is YFSETQ.

This clone has only one observation. This rearrangement joins TRBV7-3 to TRBJ2-1; 8 bases agree with TRBD1. The ends lost 6 bases at V and 8 bases at J; junction bases unmatched: 6. CDR1 and CDR2 (germline): SGHTA, FQGTGA. This CDR3 has 13 residues. The CDR3 spells CASRFQGAHEQFF. The DNA of the CDR3 is TGTGCCAGCAGGTTTCAGGGGGCGCATGAGCAGTTCTTC.

This clone was found once. This chain uses TRBV7-6 with TRBJ1-6; TRBD1 matches at 7 bases. Germline V lookup: CDR1 SGHVS, CDR2 FNYEAQ. The CDR3 is 16 residues long. V was clipped by 2 bases and J by 7 bases; unmatched bases: 8. The CDR3 coding sequence is TGTGCCAGCAGCTTACGGGGGGGACAGTCCAATTCACCCCTCCACTTT. Amino acids: CASSLRGGQSNSPLHF.